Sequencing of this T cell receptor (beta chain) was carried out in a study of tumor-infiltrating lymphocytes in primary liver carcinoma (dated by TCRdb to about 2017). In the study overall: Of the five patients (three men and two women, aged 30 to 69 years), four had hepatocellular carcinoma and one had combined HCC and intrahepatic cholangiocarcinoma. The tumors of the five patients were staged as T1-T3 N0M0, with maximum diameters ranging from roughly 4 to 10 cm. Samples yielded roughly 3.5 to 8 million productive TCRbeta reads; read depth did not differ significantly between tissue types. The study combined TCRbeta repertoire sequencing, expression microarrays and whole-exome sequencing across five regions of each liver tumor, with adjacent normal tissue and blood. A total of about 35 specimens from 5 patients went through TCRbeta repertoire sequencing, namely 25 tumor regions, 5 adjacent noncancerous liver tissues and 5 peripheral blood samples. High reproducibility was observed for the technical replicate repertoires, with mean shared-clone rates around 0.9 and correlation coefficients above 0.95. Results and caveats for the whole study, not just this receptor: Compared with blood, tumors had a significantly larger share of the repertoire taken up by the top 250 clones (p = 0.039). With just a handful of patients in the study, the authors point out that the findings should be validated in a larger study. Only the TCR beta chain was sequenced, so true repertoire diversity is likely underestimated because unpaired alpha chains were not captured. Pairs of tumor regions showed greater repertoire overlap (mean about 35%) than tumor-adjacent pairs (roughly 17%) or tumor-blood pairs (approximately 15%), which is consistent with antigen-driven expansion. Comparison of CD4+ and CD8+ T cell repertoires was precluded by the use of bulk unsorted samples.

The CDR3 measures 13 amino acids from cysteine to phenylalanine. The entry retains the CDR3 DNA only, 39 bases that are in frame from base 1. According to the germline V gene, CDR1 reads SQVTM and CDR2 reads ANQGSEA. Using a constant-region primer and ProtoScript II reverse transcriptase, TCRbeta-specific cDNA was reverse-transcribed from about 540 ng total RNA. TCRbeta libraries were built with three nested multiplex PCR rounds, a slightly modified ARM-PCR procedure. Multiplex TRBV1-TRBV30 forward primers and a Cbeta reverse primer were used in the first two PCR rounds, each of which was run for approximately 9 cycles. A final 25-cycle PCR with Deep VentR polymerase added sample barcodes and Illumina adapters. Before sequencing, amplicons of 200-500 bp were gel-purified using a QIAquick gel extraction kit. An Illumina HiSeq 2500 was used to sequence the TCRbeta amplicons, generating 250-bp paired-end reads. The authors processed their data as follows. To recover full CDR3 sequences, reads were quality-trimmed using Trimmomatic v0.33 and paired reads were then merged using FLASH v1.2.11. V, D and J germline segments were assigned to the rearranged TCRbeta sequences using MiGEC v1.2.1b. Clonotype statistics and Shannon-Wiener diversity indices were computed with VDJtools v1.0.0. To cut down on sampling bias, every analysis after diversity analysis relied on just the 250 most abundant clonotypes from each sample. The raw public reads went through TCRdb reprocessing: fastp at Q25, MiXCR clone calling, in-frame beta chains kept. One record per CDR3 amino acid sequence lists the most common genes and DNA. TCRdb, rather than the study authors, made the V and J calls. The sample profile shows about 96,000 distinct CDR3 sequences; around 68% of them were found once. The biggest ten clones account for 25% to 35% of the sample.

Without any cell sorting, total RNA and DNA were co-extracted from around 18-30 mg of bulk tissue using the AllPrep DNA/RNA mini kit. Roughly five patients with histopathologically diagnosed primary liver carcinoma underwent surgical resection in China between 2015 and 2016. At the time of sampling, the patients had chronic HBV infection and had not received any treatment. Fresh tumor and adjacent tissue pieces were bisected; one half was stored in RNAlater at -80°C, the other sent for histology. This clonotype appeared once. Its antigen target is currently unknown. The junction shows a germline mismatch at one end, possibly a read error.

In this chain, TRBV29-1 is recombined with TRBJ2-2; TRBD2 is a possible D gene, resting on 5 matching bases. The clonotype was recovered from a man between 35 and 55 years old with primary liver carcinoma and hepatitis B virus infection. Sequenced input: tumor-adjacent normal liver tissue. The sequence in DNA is TGTAGCGTTGAGGCGCGGTACACCGGGGAGCTGTTTTTT. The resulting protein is CSVEARYTGELFF.